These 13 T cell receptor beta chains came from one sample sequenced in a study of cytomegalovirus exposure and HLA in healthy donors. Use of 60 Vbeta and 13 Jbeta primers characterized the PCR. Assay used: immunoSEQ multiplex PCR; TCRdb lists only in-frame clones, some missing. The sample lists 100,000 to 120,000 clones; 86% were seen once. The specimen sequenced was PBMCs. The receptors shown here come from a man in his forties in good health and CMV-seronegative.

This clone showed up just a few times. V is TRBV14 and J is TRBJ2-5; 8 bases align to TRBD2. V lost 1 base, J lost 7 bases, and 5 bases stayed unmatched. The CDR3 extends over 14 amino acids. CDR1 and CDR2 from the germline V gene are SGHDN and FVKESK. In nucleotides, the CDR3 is TGTGCCAGCAGCCAAGGTCGGGCGGGGGGGACCCAGTACTTC. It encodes CASSQGRAGGTQYF. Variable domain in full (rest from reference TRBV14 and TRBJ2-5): EAGVTQFPSHSVIEKGQTVTLRCDPISGHDNLYWYRRVMGKEIKFLLHFVKESKQDESGMPNNRFLAERTGGTYSTLKVQPAELEDSGVYFCASSQGRAGGTQYFGPGTRLLVL.

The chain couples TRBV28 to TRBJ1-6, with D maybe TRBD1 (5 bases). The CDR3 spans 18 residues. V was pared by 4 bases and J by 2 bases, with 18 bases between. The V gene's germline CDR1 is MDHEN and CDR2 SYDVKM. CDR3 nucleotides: TGTGCCAGCAGTTCCTCGACAGCTTCCGTGACCTATAATTCACCCCTCCACTTT. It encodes CASSSSTASVTYNSPLHF.

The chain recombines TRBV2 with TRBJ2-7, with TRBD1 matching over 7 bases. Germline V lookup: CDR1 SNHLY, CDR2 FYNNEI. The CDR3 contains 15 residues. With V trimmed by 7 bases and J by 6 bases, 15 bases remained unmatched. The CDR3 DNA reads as TGTGCCAGCACTGTTGACAGGGCCCCATCTTCCGAGCAGTACTTC. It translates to CASTVDRAPSSEQYF. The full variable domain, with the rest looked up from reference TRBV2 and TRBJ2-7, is EPEVTQTPSHQVTQMGQEVILRCVPISNHLYFYWYRQILGQKVEFLVSFYNNEISEKSEIFDDQFSVERPDGSNFTLKIRSTKLEDSAMYFCASTVDRAPSSEQYFGPGTRLTVT.

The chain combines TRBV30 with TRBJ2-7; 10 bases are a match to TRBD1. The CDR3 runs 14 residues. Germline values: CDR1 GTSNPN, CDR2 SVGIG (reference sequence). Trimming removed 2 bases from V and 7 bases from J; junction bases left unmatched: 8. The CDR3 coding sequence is TGTGCCTGGAGTACGGGACAGGGGAGACGGGAGCAGTACTTC. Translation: CAWSTGQGRREQYF.

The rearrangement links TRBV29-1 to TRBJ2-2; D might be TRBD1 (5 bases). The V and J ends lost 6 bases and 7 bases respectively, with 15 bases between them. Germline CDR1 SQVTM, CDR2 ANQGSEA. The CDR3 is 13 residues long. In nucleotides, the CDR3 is TGCAGCGTCCGAGACAGATTCGACGGGGAGCTGTTTTTT. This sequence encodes CSVRDRFDGELFF.

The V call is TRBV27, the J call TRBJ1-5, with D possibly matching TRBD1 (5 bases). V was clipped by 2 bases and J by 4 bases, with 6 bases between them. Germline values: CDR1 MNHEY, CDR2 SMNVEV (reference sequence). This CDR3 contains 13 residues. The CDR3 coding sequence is TGTGCCAGCAGTTTAAGGGGTAATCAGCCCCAGCATTTT. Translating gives CASSLRGNQPQHF.

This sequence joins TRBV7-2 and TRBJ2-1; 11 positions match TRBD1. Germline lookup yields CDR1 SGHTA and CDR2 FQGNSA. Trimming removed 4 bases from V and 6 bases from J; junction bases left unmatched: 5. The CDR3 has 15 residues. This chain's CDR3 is CASSSDRGLSNEQFF. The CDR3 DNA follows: TGTGCCAGCAGCTCGGACAGGGGGCTTTCCAATGAGCAGTTCTTC.

The CDR3 loop reads CASSGPGQGANYGYTF. The CDR3 nucleotides are TGTGCCAGCAGTGGGCCCGGACAGGGGGCTAACTATGGCTACACCTTC. The chain recombines TRBV2 with TRBJ1-2; TRBD1 agrees at 10 bases. This CDR3 has 16 amino acids. Losses at the gene ends were 4 bases for V and 0 bases for J; bases not matched to a gene: 5. CDR1 and CDR2 from the germline V gene are SNHLY and FYNNEI.

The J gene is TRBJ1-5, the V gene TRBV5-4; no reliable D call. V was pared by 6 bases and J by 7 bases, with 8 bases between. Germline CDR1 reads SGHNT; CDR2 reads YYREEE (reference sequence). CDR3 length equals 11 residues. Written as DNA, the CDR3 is TGTGCCAGCATCACACCACAGCCCCAGCATTTT. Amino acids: CASITPQPQHF.

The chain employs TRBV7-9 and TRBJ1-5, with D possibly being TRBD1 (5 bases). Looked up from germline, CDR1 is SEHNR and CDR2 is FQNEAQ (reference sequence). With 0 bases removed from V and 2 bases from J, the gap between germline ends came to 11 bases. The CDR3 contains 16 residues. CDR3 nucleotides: TGTGCCAGCAGCTTAGCGGGTGACAGCCGCAATCAGCCCCAGCATTTT. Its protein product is CASSLAGDSRNQPQHF.

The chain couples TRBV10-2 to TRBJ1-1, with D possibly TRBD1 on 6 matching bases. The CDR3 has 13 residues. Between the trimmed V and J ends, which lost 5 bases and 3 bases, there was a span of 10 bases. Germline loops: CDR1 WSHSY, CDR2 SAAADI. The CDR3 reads CASSRDTYTEAFF. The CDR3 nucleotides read TGCGCCAGCAGTAGGGACACTTACACTGAAGCTTTCTTT.

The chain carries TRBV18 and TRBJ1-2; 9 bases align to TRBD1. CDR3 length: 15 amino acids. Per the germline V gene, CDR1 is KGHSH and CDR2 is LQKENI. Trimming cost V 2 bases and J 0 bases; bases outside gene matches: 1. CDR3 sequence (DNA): TGTGCCAGCTCACCAAACAGGGGGCCTAACTATGGCTACACCTTC. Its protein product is CASSPNRGPNYGYTF.

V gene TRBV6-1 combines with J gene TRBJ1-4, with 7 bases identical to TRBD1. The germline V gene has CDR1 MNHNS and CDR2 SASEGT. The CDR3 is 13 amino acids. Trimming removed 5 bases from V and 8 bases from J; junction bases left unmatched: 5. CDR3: CASSRAGGEKLFF. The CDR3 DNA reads TGTGCCAGCAGTAGAGCAGGGGGGGAAAAACTGTTTTTT.